A single TCR beta chain is shown here with its context. Its antigen is unidentified. This sample was included in a study of OX40 agonist ivuxolimab in advanced cancers. Germline CDR1 is MDHEN and CDR2 is SYDVKM. The CDR3 totals 14 residues. V lost 2 bases, J lost 0 bases, and 7 bases lay in between. Here immunoSEQ multiplex PCR was the method, and the copy in TCRdb shows in-frame clones only, minus some. Here the sample spans tens of thousands of clones, about 82% being singletons. Study findings and constraints: Doses of 0.1 to 3.0 mg/kg were accompanied by clonal expansion of CD4+ and CD8+ blood T cells by week 6.

This TCR came from an adult with an advanced solid tumor such as melanoma, head and neck, liver or kidney cancer. The chain links TRBV28 to TRBJ1-1; D remains unclear. The sequenced sample was CD4+ or CD8+ T cells sorted from blood, obtained in a trial of the OX40 agonist ivuxolimab. CDR3 in amino acids: CASSLRQLNTEAFF. Here the CDR3 DNA reads TGTGCCAGCAGTTTACGGCAGTTGAACACTGAAGCTTTCTTT.